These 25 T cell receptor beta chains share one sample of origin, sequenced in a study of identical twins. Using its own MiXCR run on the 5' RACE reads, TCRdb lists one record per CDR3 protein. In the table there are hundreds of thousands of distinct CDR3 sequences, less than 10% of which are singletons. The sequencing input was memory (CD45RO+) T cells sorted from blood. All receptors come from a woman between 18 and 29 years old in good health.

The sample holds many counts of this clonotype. CDR3 in DNA: TGCAGTGCTAGAGACTTCCGAGCGATAGAGACCCAGTACTTC. Translation: CSARDFRAIETQYF. V is TRBV20-1 and J is TRBJ2-5; D is unresolved. This CDR3 contains 14 residues. Germline V CDR1 and CDR2: DFQATT, SNEGSKA (reference sequence). V was shortened by 0 bases and J by 4 bases, with 12 bases between the two germline ends.

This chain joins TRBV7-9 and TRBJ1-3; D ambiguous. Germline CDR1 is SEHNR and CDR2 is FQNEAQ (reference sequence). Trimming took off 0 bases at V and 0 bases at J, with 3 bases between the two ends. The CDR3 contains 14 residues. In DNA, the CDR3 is TGTGCCAGCAGCTTAGCTGACTCTGGAAACACCATATATTTT. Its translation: CASSLADSGNTIYF.

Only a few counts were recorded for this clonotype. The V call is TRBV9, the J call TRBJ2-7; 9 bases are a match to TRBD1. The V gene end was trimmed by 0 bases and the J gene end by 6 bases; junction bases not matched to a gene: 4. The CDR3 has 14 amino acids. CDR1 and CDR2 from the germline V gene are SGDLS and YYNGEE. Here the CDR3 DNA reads TGTGCCAGCAGCGTAGGACAGGGGGTCGGCGAGCAGTACTTC. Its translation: CASSVGQGVGEQYF.

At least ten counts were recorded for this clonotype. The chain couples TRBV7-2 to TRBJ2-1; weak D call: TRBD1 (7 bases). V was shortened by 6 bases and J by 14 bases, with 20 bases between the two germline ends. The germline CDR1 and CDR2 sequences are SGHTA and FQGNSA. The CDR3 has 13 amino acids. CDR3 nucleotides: TGTGCCAGCAGTTCCGTTTGGCGGGACAGTAAGTTCTTC. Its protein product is CASSSVWRDSKFF.

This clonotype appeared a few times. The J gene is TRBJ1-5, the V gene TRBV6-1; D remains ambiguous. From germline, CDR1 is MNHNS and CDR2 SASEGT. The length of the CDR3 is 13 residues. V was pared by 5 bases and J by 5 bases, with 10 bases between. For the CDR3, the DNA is TGTGCCAGCAGTCCGGTCCCGCATCAGCCCCAGCATTTT. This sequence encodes CASSPVPHQPQHF.

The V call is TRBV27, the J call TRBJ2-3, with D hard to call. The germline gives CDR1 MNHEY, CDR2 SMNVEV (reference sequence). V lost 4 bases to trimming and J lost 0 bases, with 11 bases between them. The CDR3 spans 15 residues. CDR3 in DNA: TGTGCCAGCAGTTCCGCAGCGACTAGCACAGATACGCAGTATTTT. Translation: CASSSAATSTDTQYF.

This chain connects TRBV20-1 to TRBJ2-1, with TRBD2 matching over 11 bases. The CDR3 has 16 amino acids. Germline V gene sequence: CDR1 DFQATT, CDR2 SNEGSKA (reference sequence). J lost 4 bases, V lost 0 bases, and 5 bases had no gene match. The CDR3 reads CSARDPTSGAYNEQFF. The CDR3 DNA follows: TGCAGTGCTAGAGACCCGACTAGCGGGGCTTACAATGAGCAGTTCTTC.

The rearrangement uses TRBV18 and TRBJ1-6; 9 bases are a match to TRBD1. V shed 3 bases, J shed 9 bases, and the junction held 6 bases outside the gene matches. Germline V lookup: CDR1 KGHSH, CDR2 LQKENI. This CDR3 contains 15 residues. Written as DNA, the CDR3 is TGTGCCAGCTCACCGGGGGGACAGGGATTTTCACCCCTCCACTTT. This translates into CASSPGGQGFSPLHF.

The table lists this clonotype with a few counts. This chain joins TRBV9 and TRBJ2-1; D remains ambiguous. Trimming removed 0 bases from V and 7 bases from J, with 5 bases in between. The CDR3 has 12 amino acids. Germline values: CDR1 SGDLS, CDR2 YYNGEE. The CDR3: CASSVGLNEQFF. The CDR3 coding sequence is TGTGCCAGCAGCGTAGGCCTGAATGAGCAGTTCTTC.

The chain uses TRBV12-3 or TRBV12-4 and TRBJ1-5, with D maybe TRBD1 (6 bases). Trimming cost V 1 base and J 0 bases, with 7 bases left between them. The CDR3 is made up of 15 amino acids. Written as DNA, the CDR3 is TGTGCCAGCAGTTTAGAGGGGGATAGCAATCAGCCCCAGCATTTT. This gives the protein CASSLEGDSNQPQHF.

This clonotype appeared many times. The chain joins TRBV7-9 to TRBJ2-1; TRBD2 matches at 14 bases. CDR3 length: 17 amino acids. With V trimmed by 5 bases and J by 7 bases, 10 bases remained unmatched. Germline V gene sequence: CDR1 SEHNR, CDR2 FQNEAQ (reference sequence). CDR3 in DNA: TGTGCCAGCAGCCCTCGGAGGGGACTAGCGGGAGTTAATGAGCAGTTCTTC. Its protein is CASSPRRGLAGVNEQFF.

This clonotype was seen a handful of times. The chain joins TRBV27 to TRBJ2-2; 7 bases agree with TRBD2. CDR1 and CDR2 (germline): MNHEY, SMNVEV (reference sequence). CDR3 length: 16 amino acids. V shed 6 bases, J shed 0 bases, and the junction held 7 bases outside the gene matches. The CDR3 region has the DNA TGTGCCAGCAGACAGGAGGGACTACCGAACACCGGGGAGCTGTTTTTT. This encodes CASRQEGLPNTGELFF.

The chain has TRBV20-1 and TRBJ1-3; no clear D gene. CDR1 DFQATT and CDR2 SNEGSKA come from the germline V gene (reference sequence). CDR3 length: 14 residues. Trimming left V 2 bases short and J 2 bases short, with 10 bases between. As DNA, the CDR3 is TGCAGTGCTAGAAGTGGAGGACCTGGAAACACCATATATTTT. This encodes CSARSGGPGNTIYF.

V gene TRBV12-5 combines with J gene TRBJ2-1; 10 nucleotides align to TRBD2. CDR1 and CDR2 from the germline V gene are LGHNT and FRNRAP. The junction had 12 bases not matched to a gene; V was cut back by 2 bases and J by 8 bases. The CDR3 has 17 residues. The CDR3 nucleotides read TGTGCTAGTGGTTTGTCCGCCACTAGCGGGGTATTCGATGAGCAGTTCTTC. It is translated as CASGLSATSGVFDEQFF.

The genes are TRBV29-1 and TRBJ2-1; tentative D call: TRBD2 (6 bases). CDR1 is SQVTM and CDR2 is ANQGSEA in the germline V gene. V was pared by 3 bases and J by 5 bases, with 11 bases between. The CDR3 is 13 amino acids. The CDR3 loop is CSVDRTTNNEQFF. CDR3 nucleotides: TGCAGCGTTGACCGGACTACGAACAATGAGCAGTTCTTC.

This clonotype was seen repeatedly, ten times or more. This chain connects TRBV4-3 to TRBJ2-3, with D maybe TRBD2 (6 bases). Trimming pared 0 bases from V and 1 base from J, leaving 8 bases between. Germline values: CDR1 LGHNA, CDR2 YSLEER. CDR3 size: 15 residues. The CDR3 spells CASSQDGGGTDTQYF. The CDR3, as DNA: TGCGCCAGCAGCCAAGACGGAGGGGGCACAGATACGCAGTATTTT.

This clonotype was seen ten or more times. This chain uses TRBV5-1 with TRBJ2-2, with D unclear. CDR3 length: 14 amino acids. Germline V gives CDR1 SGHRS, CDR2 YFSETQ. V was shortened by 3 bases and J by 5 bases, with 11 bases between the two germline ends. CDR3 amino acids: CASSSVAPTGELFF. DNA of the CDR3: TGCGCCAGCAGCTCGGTAGCTCCAACCGGGGAGCTGTTTTTT.

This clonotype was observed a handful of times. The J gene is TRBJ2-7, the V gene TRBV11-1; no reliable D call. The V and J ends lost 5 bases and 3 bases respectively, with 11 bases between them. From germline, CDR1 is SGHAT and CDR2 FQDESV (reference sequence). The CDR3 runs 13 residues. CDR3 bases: TGTGCCAGCAGCCCTACCGATTTCTACGAGCAGTACTTC. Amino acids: CASSPTDFYEQYF.

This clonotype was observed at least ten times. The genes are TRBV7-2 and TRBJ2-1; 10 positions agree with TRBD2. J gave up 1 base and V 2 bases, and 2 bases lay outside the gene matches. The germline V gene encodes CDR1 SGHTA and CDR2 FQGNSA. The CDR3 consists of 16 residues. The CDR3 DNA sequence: TGTGCCAGCAGCTTATTTAGCGGGGGGTCCTACAATGAGCAGTTCTTC. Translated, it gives CASSLFSGGSYNEQFF.

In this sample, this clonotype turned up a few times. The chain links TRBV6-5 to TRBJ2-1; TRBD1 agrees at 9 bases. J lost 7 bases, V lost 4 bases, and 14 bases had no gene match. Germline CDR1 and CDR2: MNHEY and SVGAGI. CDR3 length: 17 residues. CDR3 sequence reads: CASSLPDRGFGDNEQFF. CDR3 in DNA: TGTGCCAGCAGTTTACCGGACAGGGGATTTGGGGATAATGAGCAGTTCTTC.

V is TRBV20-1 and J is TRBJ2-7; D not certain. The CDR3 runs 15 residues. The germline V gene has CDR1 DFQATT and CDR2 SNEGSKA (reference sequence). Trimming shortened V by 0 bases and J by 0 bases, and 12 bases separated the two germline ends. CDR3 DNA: TGCAGTGCTAGAGACCCCGAGACGTACTCCTACGAGCAGTACTTC. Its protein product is CSARDPETYSYEQYF.

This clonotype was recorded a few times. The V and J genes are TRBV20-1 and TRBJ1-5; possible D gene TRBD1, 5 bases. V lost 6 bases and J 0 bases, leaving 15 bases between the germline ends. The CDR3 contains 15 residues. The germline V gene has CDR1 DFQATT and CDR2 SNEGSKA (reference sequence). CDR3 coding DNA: TGCAGTGCCGGACGACAGAATCCTAGCAATCAGCCCCAGCATTTT. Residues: CSAGRQNPSNQPQHF.

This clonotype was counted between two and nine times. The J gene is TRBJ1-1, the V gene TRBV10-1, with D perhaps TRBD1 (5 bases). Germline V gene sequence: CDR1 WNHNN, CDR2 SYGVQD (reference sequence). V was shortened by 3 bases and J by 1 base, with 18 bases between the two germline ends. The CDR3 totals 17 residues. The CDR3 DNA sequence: TGCGCCAGCAGTGACCCGAGCCTTCCGGGGCCGAACACTGAAGCTTTCTTT. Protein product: CASSDPSLPGPNTEAFF.

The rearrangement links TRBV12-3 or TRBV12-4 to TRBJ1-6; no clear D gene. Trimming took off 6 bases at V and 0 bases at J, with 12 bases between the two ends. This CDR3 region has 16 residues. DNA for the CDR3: TGTGCCAGCAGCCCGGGAGGGAGCTCCTATAATTCACCCCTCCACTTT. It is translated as CASSPGGSSYNSPLHF.

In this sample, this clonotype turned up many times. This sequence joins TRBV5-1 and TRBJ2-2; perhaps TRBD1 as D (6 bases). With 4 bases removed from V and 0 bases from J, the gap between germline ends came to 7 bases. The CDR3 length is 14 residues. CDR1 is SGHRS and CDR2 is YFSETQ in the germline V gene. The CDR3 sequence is CASSGTTNTGELFF. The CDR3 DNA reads TGCGCCAGCAGCGGGACAACGAACACCGGGGAGCTGTTTTTT.